Shown below are 20 T cell receptor beta chains from a single sample sequenced in a study of T cells after yellow fever vaccination. TCRdb reanalysed the 5' RACE reads using MiXCR and keeps one entry per CDR3 protein. The repertoire has about 630,000 distinct CDR3 sequences, about 12% of them found once; the top ten carry about 15%. The material sequenced was PBMCs, taken on the day of the yellow fever booster vaccination. The receptor source for this set is a man in his thirties or forties who received the YFV17D yellow fever vaccine.

This clonotype was recorded a few times. The chain recombines TRBV27 with TRBJ2-2; no firm D call. The CDR3 totals 14 residues. CDR1 is MNHEY and CDR2 is SMNVEV in the germline V gene (reference sequence). The germline V and J ends were trimmed by 6 bases and 4 bases, with 12 bases remaining between them. The CDR3 reads CASSPGWVTGELFF. The CDR3 nucleotides read TGTGCCAGCAGCCCTGGGTGGGTCACCGGGGAGCTGTTTTTT.

This clonotype came up a few times. The V gene is TRBV5-4, the J gene TRBJ2-5; 11 nucleotides align to TRBD1. The CDR3 runs 15 residues. Germline V gene data show CDR1 as SGHNT and CDR2 as YYREEE (reference sequence). V lost 4 bases to trimming and J lost 5 bases; unmatched junction nucleotides: 7. CDR3 in amino acids: CASSRDRGDIETQYF. CDR3 coding DNA: TGTGCCAGCAGCAGGGACAGGGGGGACATTGAGACCCAGTACTTC.

This clonotype has just a few counts. The J gene is TRBJ2-1, the V gene TRBV19; possibly TRBD1 or TRBD2 for D (5 bases each). Germline CDR1 and CDR2: LNHDA and SQIVND (reference sequence). Trimming removed 1 base from V and 12 bases from J, with 22 bases in between. CDR3 length equals 16 residues. The CDR3 region is CASSIARTGTLARQFF. CDR3 nucleotides: TGTGCCAGTAGTATAGCTCGGACTGGGACCCTTGCTCGGCAGTTCTTC.

The rearrangement joins TRBV6-2 or TRBV6-3 to TRBJ2-3; TRBD2 agrees at 8 bases. The germline CDR1 and CDR2 sequences are MNHEY and SVGEGT. CDR3 length: 16 amino acids. Losses at the gene ends were 0 bases for V and 6 bases for J; bases not matched to a gene: 8. The CDR3 protein is CASSYSGLVVSDTQYF. As DNA, the CDR3 is TGTGCCAGCAGTTACTCGGGACTAGTGGTGTCGGATACGCAGTATTTT.

The genes are TRBV12-3 or TRBV12-4 and TRBJ2-6; D is ambiguous. The CDR3 is 14 residues long. Trimming removed 1 base at V and 5 bases at J, with 6 bases between. DNA for the CDR3: TGTGCCAGCAGTTTAGGGTTTAGGGCCAACGTCCTGACTTTC. Translation: CASSLGFRANVLTF.

The J gene is TRBJ1-1, the V gene TRBV6-1; D not certain. CDR3 length: 11 residues. The V gene's germline CDR1 is MNHNS and CDR2 SASEGT. Trimming took off 1 base at V and 7 bases at J, with 4 bases between the two ends. The CDR3 is CASSEGVEAFF. The CDR3 bases are TGTGCCAGCAGTGAAGGAGTTGAAGCTTTCTTT.

The rearrangement uses TRBV5-1 and TRBJ2-2; D perhaps matches TRBD1 (6 bases). V was trimmed by 0 bases and J by 2 bases, leaving 11 bases between them. Per germline, CDR1 SGHRS and CDR2 YFSETQ. The CDR3 is 16 amino acids. The CDR3 DNA reads TGCGCCAGCAGCTTGGTCTCAGGGGCCAACACCGGGGAGCTGTTTTTT. Amino acid sequence: CASSLVSGANTGELFF.

This clonotype has a handful of counts. The chain uses TRBV20-1 and TRBJ1-1; no firm D call. The germline CDR1 and CDR2 sequences are DFQATT and SNEGSKA (reference sequence). V lost 3 bases, J lost 8 bases, and 13 bases lay in between. CDR3 size: 12 residues. The CDR3 loop reads CSASPAGGEAFF. Here the CDR3 DNA reads TGCAGTGCTAGTCCGGCAGGCGGGGAAGCTTTCTTT.

In this sample, this clonotype turned up a few times. V usage is TRBV11-2 and J usage is TRBJ2-4; D unresolved. With 6 bases removed from V and 0 bases from J, the gap between germline ends came to 12 bases. Germline CDR1 SGHAT, CDR2 FQNNGV. The CDR3 is 15 residues long. The CDR3 here is CASSPTATAKNIQYF. CDR3 nucleotides: TGTGCCAGCAGTCCTACAGCTACAGCCAAAAACATTCAGTACTTC.

At least ten counts were recorded for this clonotype. The chain carries TRBV4-3 and TRBJ2-3; 8 bases match TRBD2. Germline CDR1 reads LGHNA; CDR2 reads YSLEER. This CDR3 comprises 18 residues. The V segment lost 2 bases and the J segment 3 bases; nucleotides outside the gene matches: 13. The CDR3 loop reads CASSQNRPGSGRTDTQYF. The CDR3 DNA is TGCGCCAGCAGCCAAAACCGCCCAGGGAGCGGGAGAACAGATACGCAGTATTTT.

This clonotype appeared a few times. The chain uses TRBV28 and TRBJ2-7; 7 bases align to TRBD2. Per the germline V gene, CDR1 is MDHEN and CDR2 is SYDVKM. The J segment lost 3 bases and the V segment lost 8 bases, leaving 7 bases of the junction unmatched. The length of the CDR3 is 13 residues. CDR3 sequence (DNA): TGTGCCAGCCGTGCCTCGGGAGGCTACGAGCAGTACTTC. As protein: CASRASGGYEQYF. The whole variable domain, remainder taken from reference TRBV28 and TRBJ2-7, is DVKVTQSSRYLVKRTGEKVFLECVQDMDHENMFWYRQDPGLGLRLIYFSYDVKMKEKGDIPEGYSVSREKKERFSLILESASTNQTSMYLCASRASGGYEQYFGPGTRLTVT.

This clonotype was seen more than once but under ten times. This chain uses TRBV7-9 with TRBJ1-6; possibly TRBD1 for D (6 bases). This CDR3 contains 16 residues. V was pared by 2 bases and J by 9 bases, with 17 bases between. Germline V CDR1 and CDR2: SEHNR, FQNEAQ (reference sequence). This chain's CDR3 is CASSLRTGSYPSPLHF. The DNA of the CDR3 is TGTGCCAGCAGCTTACGAACAGGGTCTTATCCTTCACCCCTCCACTTT. Full variable domain (missing parts from reference TRBV7-9 and TRBJ1-6): DTGVSQNPRHKITKRGQNVTFRCDPISEHNRLYWYRQTLGQGPEFLTYFQNEAQLEKSRLLSDRFSAERPKGSFSTLEIQRTEQGDSAMYLCASSLRTGSYPSPLHFGNGTRLTVT.

This clonotype was counted a few times. The chain uses TRBV7-2 and TRBJ2-7; D unresolved. Germline V gene sequence: CDR1 SGHTA, CDR2 FQGNSA. CDR3 size: 12 residues. Trimming took 8 bases from V and 6 from J, leaving 14 bases between them. CDR3 protein: CASSFPAGEQYF. The DNA of the CDR3 is TGTGCCAGCTCCTTCCCCGCCGGCGAGCAGTACTTC.

V and J are TRBV20-1 and TRBJ2-3; TRBD2 agrees at 11 bases. From germline, CDR1 is DFQATT and CDR2 SNEGSKA (reference sequence). This CDR3 is built from 14 residues. The J segment lost 1 base and the V segment lost 5 bases, leaving 2 bases of the junction unmatched. The CDR3 DNA sequence: TGCAGTGCTGCGACTAGCGGGGGCACAGATACGCAGTATTTT. This gives the protein CSAATSGGTDTQYF.

This clonotype turned up a few times. The rearrangement uses TRBV5-1 and TRBJ2-1, with 7 nucleotides matching TRBD2. This CDR3 is 14 amino acids long. Looked up from germline, CDR1 is SGHRS and CDR2 is YFSETQ. V shed 3 bases, J shed 8 bases, and the junction held 8 bases outside the gene matches. CDR3 coding DNA: TGCGCCAGCAGCTGGGGCGGGAGTAACGATGAGCAGTTCTTC. Its protein is CASSWGGSNDEQFF. The full variable domain, in which reference TRBV5-1 and TRBJ2-1 provide the parts outside the CDR3, is KAGVTQTPRYLIKTRGQQVTLSCSPISGHRSVSWYQQTPGQGLQFLFEYFSETQRNKGNFPGRFSGRQFSNSRSEMNVSTLELGDSALYLCASSWGGSNDEQFFGPGTRLTVL.

This clonotype turned up a few times. The gene calls are TRBV5-1 and TRBJ1-1, with D uncertain. The germline V gene has CDR1 SGHRS and CDR2 YFSETQ. CDR3 length: 14 residues. The germline V and J ends were trimmed by 3 bases and 0 bases, with 9 bases remaining between them. In nucleotides, the CDR3 is TGCGCCAGCAGCTCGGCAGAGATGAACACTGAAGCTTTCTTT. Its translation is CASSSAEMNTEAFF.

This clonotype has just a few counts. The chain links TRBV11-2 to TRBJ2-1; the match to TRBD1 covers 11 bases. The germline V gene encodes CDR1 SGHAT and CDR2 FQNNGV. V shed 2 bases, J shed 5 bases, and the junction held 17 bases outside the gene matches. The CDR3 loop spans 20 amino acids. DNA for the CDR3: TGTGCCAGCAGCTTAACCGCCGGGACAGGGGGACGTCTAGCAGACAATGAGCAGTTCTTC. Its protein product is CASSLTAGTGGRLADNEQFF.

This clonotype was found a few times. This sequence joins TRBV20-1 and TRBJ2-1, with TRBD2 matching 9 bases. V shed 1 base, J shed 0 bases, and the junction held 4 bases outside the gene matches. Germline CDR1 reads DFQATT; CDR2 reads SNEGSKA (reference sequence). The CDR3 totals 16 residues. This CDR3 is CSARGPSGDSYNEQFF. Written as DNA, the CDR3 is TGCAGTGCTAGAGGACCTAGCGGGGACTCCTACAATGAGCAGTTCTTC.

V gene TRBV5-1 combines with J gene TRBJ1-2; D gene ambiguous. Germline CDR1 and CDR2: SGHRS and YFSETQ. Between the trimmed V and J ends, which lost 5 bases and 8 bases, there was a span of 22 bases. The CDR3 covers 15 residues. CDR3: CASRPPDGHLGGYTF. The CDR3 bases are TGCGCCAGCAGACCACCGGACGGGCACCTAGGCGGCTACACCTTC.

The rearrangement uses TRBV7-2 and TRBJ1-2; 8 bases are a match to TRBD1. The CDR3 contains 14 residues. Germline values: CDR1 SGHTA, CDR2 FQGNSA. V shed 8 bases and J 7 bases; nucleotides not matched to a gene: 12. CDR3 sequence (DNA): TGTGCCAGCGTCCCCGGACAGGGCGGAGTTGGCTACACCTTC. The encoded protein is CASVPGQGGVGYTF.